The 2 T cell receptor beta chains listed next were all sequenced from one sample in a study of blood T cell repertoires in COVID-19. Measured with immunoSEQ multiplex PCR; TCRdb has only the in-frame clones, and not every one. The table lists some 150,000 clones, about 85% of them singletons. Input material: peripheral blood. Every receptor here comes from a human donor with acute or convalescent COVID-19. The donor label of this sample is uncertain.

The J gene is TRBJ1-1, the V gene TRBV7-3; D is perhaps TRBD1 (5 bases). CDR1 and CDR2 (germline): SGHTA, FQGTGA. Trimming took 5 bases from V and 4 from J, leaving 11 bases between them. This CDR3 spans 13 amino acids. The CDR3 spells CASSKTGSTEAFF. DNA for the CDR3: TGTGCCAGCAGCAAAACAGGATCCACTGAAGCTTTCTTT.

The J gene is TRBJ1-6, the V gene TRBV9, with D tentatively TRBD1 (5 bases). V lost 7 bases and J lost 7, with 24 bases in between. The CDR3 sequence is 17 residues long. Germline V gives CDR1 SGDLS, CDR2 YYNGEE. The CDR3: CASGQVGIPRGNSPLHF. CDR3 bases: TGTGCCAGCGGACAAGTGGGGATCCCTCGGGGGAATTCACCCCTCCACTTT.